Below are 7 T cell receptor beta chains sequenced from a single sample in a study of post-analysis software for immune sequencing data. Study-wide results and limits: Five TRBV segments appeared more often in patients than in controls, and TRBV5-6, TRBV5-1 and TRBV20-1 were among these.

These TCRs' antigens remain unknown. TCR beta cDNA libraries included unique molecular identifiers. Each CDR3 protein gets one entry after TCRdb re-called the PCR reads with MiXCR. This sample yields hundreds of thousands of distinct CDR3 sequences, of which roughly half are seen a single time; 4.6% belongs to the top ten. Sequencing was carried out using blood. These receptors all come from a girl aged 5 to 17 with multiple sclerosis.

The chain joins TRBV29-1 to TRBJ2-1, with D possibly TRBD2 on 5 matching bases. Germline CDR1 is SQVTM and CDR2 is ANQGSEA. Trimming left V 0 bases short and J 7 bases short, with 19 bases between. The length of the CDR3 is 16 residues. The CDR3 bases are TGCAGCGTTGAAGATCAAGGATCGCGCGGAGGAAATGAGCAGTTCTTC. It translates to CSVEDQGSRGGNEQFF.

V usage is TRBV25-1 and J usage is TRBJ2-3; D is unclear. With 1 base removed from V and 4 bases from J, the gap between germline ends came to 12 bases. Germline CDR1 MGHDK, CDR2 SYGVNS. There are 15 residues in the CDR3. CDR3 in DNA: TGTGCCAGCAGTGAATCCAGATTAGGCCCAGATACGCAGTATTTT. Its protein product is CASSESRLGPDTQYF.

The chain uses TRBV7-9 and TRBJ2-7; D unclear. V was trimmed by 0 bases and J by 5 bases, leaving 17 bases between them. The CDR3 has 16 residues. In germline, CDR1 is SEHNR, CDR2 FQNEAQ (reference sequence). CDR3 region: CASSLAGSRASHEQYF. As DNA, the CDR3 is TGTGCCAGCAGCTTAGCGGGCTCCAGAGCCTCTCACGAGCAGTACTTC.

The chain uses TRBV28 and TRBJ1-2; unclear D gene. V lost 7 bases and J 5 bases, leaving 14 bases between the germline ends. This CDR3 is 13 amino acids long. CDR1 and CDR2 (germline): MDHEN, SYDVKM. The CDR3 loop reads CASTRTEAYGYTF. The CDR3 coding sequence is TGTGCCAGCACGCGGACTGAGGCGTATGGCTACACCTTC.

The chain links TRBV7-3 to TRBJ1-5; D is undetermined. The V and J ends lost 4 bases and 5 bases respectively, with 9 bases between them. Germline-derived CDR1 and CDR2 are SGHTA and FQGTGA. The length of the CDR3 is 13 residues. CDR3 sequence reads: CASSYGQDQPQHF. DNA for the CDR3: TGTGCCAGCAGCTATGGGCAGGATCAGCCCCAGCATTTT.

The DNA for the CDR3 is TGCGCCAGCAGTGATGTGGCTAGGAGCACAGATACGCAGTATTTT. This encodes CASSDVARSTDTQYF. The J gene is TRBJ2-3, the V gene TRBV10-2; no clear D gene. CDR3 length: 15 residues. V lost 3 bases and J 0 bases, leaving 10 bases between the germline ends. Germline V lookup: CDR1 WSHSY, CDR2 SAAADI.

The genes are TRBV29-1 and TRBJ2-4; 9 nucleotides line up with TRBD1. The end of the DNA aligns better with TRBJ2-7, so the J call may be wrong. The CDR3 spans 14 residues. Germline CDR1 SQVTM, CDR2 ANQGSEA. DNA of the CDR3: TGCAGCGTTCGAACGGACAGGGGAGAGCACGAGCAGTACTTC. Amino acid sequence: CSVRTDRGEHEQYF.